This record concerns one T cell receptor (beta chain) sequence. Its target is unknown. CDR1 is SQVTM, CDR2 ANQGSEA, per germline. V gave up 1 base and J gave up 9 bases, with 22 bases separating them. CDR3 size: 15 residues. TCRdb keeps only in-frame clones here, not all; method: immunoSEQ multiplex PCR. The table has more than 2,000,000 clones, 85% to 95% seen once. This entry comes from a study of shared clonotypes between healthy human individuals. Whole-study findings and limits: It was observed that about 5% of naive CD4 clonotypes were shared across a handful of donors.

A CD45RA-negative memory subset and a CD45RA+ naive subset were separated from the CD4+ cells. This TCR was recovered from a man younger than 35 in good health. Sequencing was done on a sample of naive CD4+ T cells sorted from blood. Subset specified: CD45RA+ positively selected. This rearrangement joins TRBV29-1 to TRBJ2-7; D is possibly TRBD2 (6 bases). DNA for the CDR3: TGCAGCGTTGAAGGTGGGCTCGCCCTGTCGCGGGGGCAGTACTTC. It translates to CSVEGGLALSRGQYF.